This passage covers 30 T cell receptor beta chains from one sample sequenced in a study of quantifying T cell responses using KT2 cells. Study details: TCR alpha and beta constant-region primers primed reverse transcription of RNA.

Each cDNA got a UMI-containing oligo ligated at its 3' end. An equimolar mix of RC1.1 and RC1.2 primed the beta chain across TRBC1 and TRBC2. TCRdb re-derived calls from the UMI-ligation and nested PCR reads in MiXCR, one entry per CDR3 protein. The table shows over 55,000 distinct CDR3 sequences, with approximately 13% occurring only once. Sequences were obtained from PBMCs spiked with cells of the T cell clone KT2. Receptors originate from a human donor.

The chain links TRBV20-1 to TRBJ2-5; 15 bases agree with TRBD2. Per germline, CDR1 DFQATT and CDR2 SNEGSKA (reference sequence). This CDR3 is built from 17 residues. V lost 4 bases, J lost 5 bases, and 11 bases stayed unmatched. CDR3 nucleotides: TGCAGTGCTATTACCCGCGGGACTAGCGGGAGGTGGGAGACCCAGTACTTC. Amino acid sequence: CSAITRGTSGRWETQYF.

The chain combines TRBV12-3 or TRBV12-4 with TRBJ2-2; D unclear. This CDR3 has 15 amino acids. Trimming took 5 bases from V and 1 from J, leaving 11 bases between them. The CDR3 is CASSPSARNTGELFF. The CDR3 DNA sequence: TGTGCCAGCAGTCCCAGCGCCCGGAACACCGGGGAGCTGTTTTTT.

This clonotype was detected only a few times. This chain links TRBV6-1 with TRBJ2-7; 7 nucleotides match TRBD2. The V and J ends lost 4 bases and 8 bases, in that order; junction bases with no gene match: 14. Germline V gene lookup returns CDR1 MNHNS and CDR2 SASEGT. This CDR3 is built from 15 residues. The CDR3 here is CASSAVTQQLAKQYF. For the CDR3, the DNA is TGTGCCAGCAGTGCGGTCACCCAACAACTAGCGAAGCAGTACTTC.

This rearrangement joins TRBV27 to TRBJ1-4; tentative D call: TRBD1 (5 bases). V lost 4 bases to trimming and J lost 14 bases, with 14 bases between them. CDR1 MNHEY and CDR2 SMNVEV come from the germline V gene (reference sequence). The CDR3 covers 12 residues. CDR3 protein: CASSSTGSDLFF. CDR3 sequence (DNA): TGTGCCAGCAGTTCCACAGGTTCTGATCTGTTTTTT.

There are many counts of this clonotype. As DNA, the CDR3 is TGCGCCAGCAGCCAAGGGCCGTACACAGATACGCAGTATTTT. This encodes CASSQGPYTDTQYF. The chain has TRBV4-3 and TRBJ2-3; no clear D. Germline lookup yields CDR1 LGHNA and CDR2 YSLEER. This CDR3 comprises 14 residues. Trimming removed 1 base at V and 2 bases at J, with 7 bases between.

The chain is built from TRBV29-1 and TRBJ2-3; D gene ambiguous. Per germline, CDR1 SQVTM and CDR2 ANQGSEA. CDR3 length: 13 amino acids. Trimming shortened V by 1 base and J by 2 bases, and 7 bases separated the two germline ends. The chain's CDR3 is CSVEGQDTDTQYF. The CDR3, as DNA: TGCAGCGTTGAAGGTCAGGACACAGATACGCAGTATTTT.

This clonotype was picked up many times. This chain connects TRBV20-1 to TRBJ1-1; D is possibly TRBD1 (5 bases). Trimming took off 0 bases at V and 5 bases at J, with 16 bases between the two ends. Germline CDR1 reads DFQATT; CDR2 reads SNEGSKA (reference sequence). CDR3 length equals 15 residues. The DNA for the CDR3 is TGCAGTGCTAGAGATGGGGCCAGGGCGGGGACTGAAGCTTTCTTT. This sequence encodes CSARDGARAGTEAFF.

The chain uses TRBV24-1 and TRBJ2-1, with D unclear. Germline lookup yields CDR1 KGHDR and CDR2 SFDVKD. The CDR3 loop spans 16 amino acids. Trimming pared 0 bases from V and 6 bases from J, leaving 14 bases between. CDR3 DNA sequence: TGTGCCACCAGTGATTTGCCCCGGGCAGACCTCAATGAGCAGTTCTTC. Its translation is CATSDLPRADLNEQFF.

This clonotype appeared many times. V usage is TRBV6-5 and J usage is TRBJ1-2; 8 positions agree with TRBD1. Germline V gene data show CDR1 as MNHEY and CDR2 as SVGAGI. The CDR3 length is 17 residues. The trim removed 2 bases at V and 4 bases at J, leaving 12 bases unmatched. The CDR3 coding sequence is TGTGCCAGCAGTTACGGGGGGACAGGCAATGCGCGCTATGGCTACACCTTC. Translation gives CASSYGGTGNARYGYTF.

Many counts were recorded for this clonotype. The CDR3 reads CASSYRDGDQPQHF. CDR3 bases: TGTGCCAGCAGTTACAGGGACGGGGATCAGCCCCAGCATTTT. The chain joins TRBV6-6 to TRBJ1-5; D is perhaps TRBD1 (5 bases). The germline V gene encodes CDR1 MNHNY and CDR2 SVGAGI (reference sequence). The length of the CDR3 is 14 residues. Trimming left V 2 bases short and J 5 bases short, with 10 bases between.

A few counts support this clonotype. The rearrangement uses TRBV29-1 and TRBJ2-2; D not certain. Germline-derived CDR1 and CDR2 are SQVTM and ANQGSEA. Trimming cost V 6 bases and J 3 bases, with 8 bases left between them. The CDR3 loop spans 12 amino acids. CDR3 protein: CSVQQDTGELFF. For the CDR3, the DNA is TGCAGCGTGCAACAAGACACCGGGGAGCTGTTTTTT.

This clonotype has more than one count but fewer than ten. CDR3 region: CASSLGTSKNIQYF. CDR3 sequence (DNA): TGTGCCAGCAGCTTAGGGACTAGCAAAAACATTCAGTACTTC. The chain uses TRBV11-2 and TRBJ2-4; 7 bases map to TRBD2. The CDR3 length is 14 residues. Germline V lookup: CDR1 SGHAT, CDR2 FQNNGV. The ends lost 1 base at V and 3 bases at J; junction bases unmatched: 0. The variable domain in full, completed from reference TRBV11-2 and TRBJ2-4, reads EAGVAQSPRYKIIEKRQSVAFWCNPISGHATLYWYQQILGQGPKLLIQFQNNGVVDDSQLPKDRFSAERLKGVDSTLKIQPAKLEDSAVYLCASSLGTSKNIQYFGAGTRLSVL.

This clonotype was seen repeatedly, ten times or more. CDR3 DNA sequence: TGTGCCAGCTCGGGACATAGCCACGAGCAGTACTTC. It encodes CASSGHSHEQYF. The V gene is TRBV2, the J gene TRBJ2-7, with a tentative D call TRBD1 (6 bases). V was trimmed by 8 bases and J by 5 bases, leaving 13 bases between them. Germline loops: CDR1 SNHLY, CDR2 FYNNEI. CDR3 size: 12 residues.

Ten or more counts support this clonotype. This rearrangement joins TRBV6-1 to TRBJ1-2, with 10 bases identical to TRBD1. Germline CDR1 reads MNHNS; CDR2 reads SASEGT. V lost 6 bases, J lost 6 bases, and 4 bases stayed unmatched. This CDR3 has 13 residues. The CDR3 bases are TGTGCCAGCAGGACAGGGGGCTTGAATGGCTACACCTTC. The encoded protein is CASRTGGLNGYTF.

This clonotype was detected ten times or more. This chain uses TRBV4-3 with TRBJ1-1, with 7 bases lining up with TRBD1. The V gene end was trimmed by 4 bases and the J gene end by 7 bases; junction bases not matched to a gene: 6. This CDR3 region has 13 residues. Germline V gene sequence: CDR1 LGHNA, CDR2 YSLEER. DNA of the CDR3: TGCGCCAGCAGCCCGGGACAGCTTCTTGAAGCTTTCTTT. This encodes CASSPGQLLEAFF.

This clonotype has ten or more counts. The chain couples TRBV7-9 to TRBJ1-5; 10 positions match TRBD1. The junction had 4 bases not matched to a gene; V was cut back by 4 bases and J by 1 base. This CDR3 spans 16 amino acids. CDR1 SEHNR and CDR2 FQNEAQ come from the germline V gene (reference sequence). The CDR3 is CASSSRTGGSNQPQHF. The CDR3 region has the DNA TGTGCCAGCAGCTCAAGGACAGGGGGGAGCAATCAGCCCCAGCATTTT.

The J gene is TRBJ2-1, the V gene TRBV7-7; D unresolved. There are 11 residues in the CDR3. Trimming removed 4 bases at V and 6 bases at J, with 4 bases between. Germline V gene data show CDR1 as SSHAT and CDR2 as FNYEAQ (reference sequence). This CDR3 is CASSYPNEQFF. In nucleotides, the CDR3 is TGTGCCAGCAGCTACCCCAATGAGCAGTTCTTC.

The V gene is TRBV20-1, the J gene TRBJ2-7; TRBD2 aligns across 11 bases. The germline V gene encodes CDR1 DFQATT and CDR2 SNEGSKA (reference sequence). V shed 3 bases, J shed 3 bases, and the junction held 1 base outside the gene matches. There are 13 residues in the CDR3. The CDR3 sequence: CSARTSGNYEQYF. Here the CDR3 DNA reads TGCAGTGCTAGGACTAGCGGGAACTACGAGCAGTACTTC.

The chain has TRBV7-2 and TRBJ1-2; the D is unclear. Germline CDR1 and CDR2: SGHTA and FQGNSA. Trimming took off 3 bases at V and 0 bases at J, with 14 bases between the two ends. The CDR3 is 16 amino acids. In DNA, the CDR3 is TGTGCCAGCAGCTTGAACCCTTTTTTAGCTAACTATGGCTACACCTTC. The encoded protein is CASSLNPFLANYGYTF.

This clonotype was detected ten times or more. The J gene is TRBJ1-6, the V gene TRBV7-8; D is uncertain. V shed 5 bases and J shed 7 bases, with 15 bases lying between them. This CDR3 spans 15 amino acids. Germline CDR1 reads SGHVS; CDR2 reads FQNEAQ. The CDR3 DNA is TGTGCCAGCAGCCTAAAACTGGGAGAAAATTCACCCCTCCACTTT. Translating gives CASSLKLGENSPLHF. The variable domain in full, completed from reference TRBV7-8 and TRBJ1-6, reads GAGVSQSPRYKVAKRGQDVALRCDPISGHVSLFWYQQALGQGPEFLTYFQNEAQLDKSGLPSDRFFAERPEGSVSTLKIQRTQQEDSAVYLCASSLKLGENSPLHFGNGTRLTVT.

The V call is TRBV2, the J call TRBJ1-1; 7 nucleotides line up with TRBD1. Trimming at V came to 4 bases and at J to 1 base, leaving 3 bases not matched to a gene. The germline CDR1 and CDR2 sequences are SNHLY and FYNNEI. The length of the CDR3 is 14 residues. This CDR3 is CASSGYRGNTEAFF. CDR3 DNA sequence: TGTGCCAGCAGTGGCTACAGGGGGAACACTGAAGCTTTCTTT.

This chain links TRBV19 with TRBJ1-1; TRBD1 might be the D (5 bases). The CDR3 loop spans 15 amino acids. Germline V gene data show CDR1 as LNHDA and CDR2 as SQIVND (reference sequence). V was cut by 6 bases and J by 0 bases, with 14 bases left in between. The CDR3 coding sequence is TGTGCCAGTAGGGGCGGAAGACAGTTGAACACTGAAGCTTTCTTT. Residues: CASRGGRQLNTEAFF.

This clonotype has only a few counts. This chain uses TRBV5-1 with TRBJ2-3, with 7 nucleotides matching TRBD1. V gave up 0 bases and J gave up 3 bases; unmatched junction bases: 1. The length of the CDR3 is 14 residues. Germline V gene sequence: CDR1 SGHRS, CDR2 YFSETQ. CDR3 nucleotides: TGCGCCAGCAGCTTGGAGGGGGCAACAGATACGCAGTATTTT. This encodes CASSLEGATDTQYF.

This clonotype was seen a few times. The chain recombines TRBV7-2 with TRBJ2-1, with D unclear. Trimming left V 11 bases short and J 4 bases short, with 15 bases between. Germline V gene data show CDR1 as SGHTA and CDR2 as FQGNSA. The CDR3 sequence is 13 residues long. CDR3 loop: CARVKNPYNEQFF. CDR3 DNA: TGTGCCCGGGTAAAGAACCCATACAATGAGCAGTTCTTC.

This clonotype was seen more than once but under ten times. The V and J genes are TRBV10-3 and TRBJ2-2; D ambiguous. Trimming took 8 bases from V and 6 from J, leaving 16 bases between them. Germline CDR1 is ENHRY and CDR2 is SYGVKD. This CDR3 has 14 residues. CDR3 loop: CAIPNTYRAGELFF. The CDR3 region has the DNA TGTGCCATCCCAAACACGTATCGAGCCGGGGAGCTGTTTTTT.

Only a few counts were recorded for this clonotype. The chain joins TRBV3-1 to TRBJ2-3, with 10 bases identical to TRBD2. After removal of 3 bases from V and 4 bases from J, the junction contained 4 bases not matched to a gene. CDR1 is LGHDT, CDR2 YNNKEL, per germline (reference sequence). The CDR3 runs 15 residues. The CDR3 DNA follows: TGTGCCAGCAGCCAGCTAGCGGGGGCAGCAGATACGCAGTATTTT. This translates into CASSQLAGAADTQYF.

This clonotype was detected many times. The rearrangement joins TRBV6-6 to TRBJ2-7; 10 bases are shared with TRBD1. V lost 6 bases, J lost 1 base, and 6 bases stayed unmatched. This CDR3 has 15 residues. Germline values: CDR1 MNHNY, CDR2 SVGAGI (reference sequence). This chain's CDR3 is CASSDQDRGSYEQYF. The CDR3 DNA reads TGTGCCAGCAGCGACCAGGACAGGGGGTCCTACGAGCAGTACTTC.

This chain connects TRBV24-1 to TRBJ2-3, with unresolved D. From germline, CDR1 is KGHDR and CDR2 SFDVKD. Deletions cut 0 bases from V and 6 bases from J, with 6 bases between. The CDR3 covers 13 residues. CDR3 in DNA: TGTGCCACCAGTGATTTGCCACGCGATACGCAGTATTTT. Translation gives CATSDLPRDTQYF.

This clonotype was seen many times. The J gene is TRBJ1-1, the V gene TRBV20-1, with 8 bases matching TRBD1. The CDR3 extends over 15 amino acids. The V and J ends lost 0 bases and 1 base, in that order; junction bases with no gene match: 4. CDR1 and CDR2 from the germline V gene are DFQATT and SNEGSKA (reference sequence). This CDR3 is CSARDPRGPNTEAFF. The CDR3 region has the DNA TGCAGTGCTAGAGATCCCAGGGGGCCGAACACTGAAGCTTTCTTT.

The rearrangement links TRBV10-3 to TRBJ2-3; 9 bases are a match to TRBD2. CDR1 is ENHRY, CDR2 SYGVKD, per germline. V gave up 7 bases and J gave up 1 base; unmatched junction bases: 3. The CDR3 loop spans 14 amino acids. CDR3 DNA: TGTGCCATCAACCCTAGCGGGGGCACAGATACGCAGTATTTT. Its protein product is CAINPSGGTDTQYF.